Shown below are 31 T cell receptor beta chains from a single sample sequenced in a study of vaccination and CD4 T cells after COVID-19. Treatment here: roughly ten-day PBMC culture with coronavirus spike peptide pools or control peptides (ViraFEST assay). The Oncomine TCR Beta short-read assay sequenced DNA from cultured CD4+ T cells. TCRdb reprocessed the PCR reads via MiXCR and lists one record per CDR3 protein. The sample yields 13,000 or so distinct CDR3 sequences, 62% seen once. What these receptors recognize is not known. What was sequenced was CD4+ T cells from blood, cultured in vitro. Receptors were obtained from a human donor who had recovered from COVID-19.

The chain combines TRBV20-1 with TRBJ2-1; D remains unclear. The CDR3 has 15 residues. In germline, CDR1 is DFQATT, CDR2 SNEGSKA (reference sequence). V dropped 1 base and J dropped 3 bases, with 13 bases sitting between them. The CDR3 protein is CSARVGGPNYNEQFF. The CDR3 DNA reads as TGCAGTGCTAGAGTGGGCGGTCCTAACTACAATGAGCAGTTCTTC.

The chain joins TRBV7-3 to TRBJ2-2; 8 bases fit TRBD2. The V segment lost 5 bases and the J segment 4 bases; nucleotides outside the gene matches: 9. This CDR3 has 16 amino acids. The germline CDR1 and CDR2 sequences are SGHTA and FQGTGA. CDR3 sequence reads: CASSQGISGTTGELFF. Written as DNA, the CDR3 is TGTGCCAGCAGCCAAGGGATTAGCGGGACCACCGGGGAGCTGTTTTTT.

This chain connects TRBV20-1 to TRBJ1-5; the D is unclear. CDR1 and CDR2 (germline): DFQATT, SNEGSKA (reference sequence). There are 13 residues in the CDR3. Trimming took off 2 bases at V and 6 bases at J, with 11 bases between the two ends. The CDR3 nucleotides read TGCAGTGCTAGACCCGGCGTGCTTCAGCCCCAGCATTTT. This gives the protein CSARPGVLQPQHF.

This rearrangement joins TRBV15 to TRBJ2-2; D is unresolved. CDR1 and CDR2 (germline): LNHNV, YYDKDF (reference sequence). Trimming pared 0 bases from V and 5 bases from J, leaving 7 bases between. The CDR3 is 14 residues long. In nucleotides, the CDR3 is TGTGCCACCAGCAGAGATCTGGTAACCGGGGAGCTGTTTTTT. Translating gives CATSRDLVTGELFF.

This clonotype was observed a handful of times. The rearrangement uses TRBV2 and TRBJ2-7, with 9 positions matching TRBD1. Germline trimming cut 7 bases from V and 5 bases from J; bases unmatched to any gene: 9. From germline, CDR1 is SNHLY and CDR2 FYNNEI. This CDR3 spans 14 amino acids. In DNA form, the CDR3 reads TGTGCCAGCATTCTGACAGGGGGTATCCACGAGCAGTACTTC. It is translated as CASILTGGIHEQYF.

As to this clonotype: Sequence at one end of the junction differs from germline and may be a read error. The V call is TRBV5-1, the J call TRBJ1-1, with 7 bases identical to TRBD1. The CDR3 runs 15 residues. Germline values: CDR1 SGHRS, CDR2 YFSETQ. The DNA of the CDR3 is TGCGCCAGCAGCCTCGGGGCAGGGGGGAACACTGAGGCTTTCTTT. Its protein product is CASSLGAGGNTEAFF.

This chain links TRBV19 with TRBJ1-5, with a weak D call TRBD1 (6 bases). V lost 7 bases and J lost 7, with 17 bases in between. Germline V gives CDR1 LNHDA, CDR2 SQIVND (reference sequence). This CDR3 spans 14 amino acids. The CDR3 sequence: CASILAGADQPQHF. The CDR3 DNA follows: TGTGCCAGTATTCTAGCGGGGGCGGACCAGCCCCAGCATTTT.

As DNA, the CDR3 is TGCGCCAGCAGCTTGGTTAGCGGGAAGTCAGATACGCAGTATTTT. Its protein is CASSLVSGKSDTQYF. The V and J genes are TRBV5-1 and TRBJ2-3, with TRBD2 matching over 8 bases. Trimming removed 0 bases from V and 4 bases from J; junction bases left unmatched: 4. The CDR3 runs to 15 residues. CDR1 is SGHRS and CDR2 is YFSETQ in the germline V gene.

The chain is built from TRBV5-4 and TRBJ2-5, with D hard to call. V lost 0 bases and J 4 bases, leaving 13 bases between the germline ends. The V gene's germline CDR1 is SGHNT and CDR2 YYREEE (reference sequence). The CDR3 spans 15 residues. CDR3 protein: CASSLVSGWGETQYF. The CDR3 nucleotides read TGTGCCAGCAGCTTGGTTTCCGGATGGGGAGAGACCCAGTACTTC.

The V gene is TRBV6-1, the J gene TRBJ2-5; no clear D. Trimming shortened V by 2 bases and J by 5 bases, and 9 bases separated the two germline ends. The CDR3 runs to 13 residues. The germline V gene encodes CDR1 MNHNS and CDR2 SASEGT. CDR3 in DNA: TGTGCCAGCAGTGAATCCGGATGGGAGACCCAGTACTTC. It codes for CASSESGWETQYF.

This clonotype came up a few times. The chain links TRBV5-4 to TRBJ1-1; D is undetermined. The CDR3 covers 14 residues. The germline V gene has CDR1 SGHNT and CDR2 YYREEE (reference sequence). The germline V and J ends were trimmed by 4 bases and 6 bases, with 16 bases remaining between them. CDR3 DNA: TGTGCCAGCAGCCCGAGGTCCGGGTTGGCTGAAGCTTTCTTT. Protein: CASSPRSGLAEAFF.

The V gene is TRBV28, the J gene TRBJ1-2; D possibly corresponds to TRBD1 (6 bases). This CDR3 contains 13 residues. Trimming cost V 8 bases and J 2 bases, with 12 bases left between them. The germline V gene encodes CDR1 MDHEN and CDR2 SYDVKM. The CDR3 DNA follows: TGTGCCAGCCTGAGTAGGGGGAACTATGGCTACACCTTC. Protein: CASLSRGNYGYTF.

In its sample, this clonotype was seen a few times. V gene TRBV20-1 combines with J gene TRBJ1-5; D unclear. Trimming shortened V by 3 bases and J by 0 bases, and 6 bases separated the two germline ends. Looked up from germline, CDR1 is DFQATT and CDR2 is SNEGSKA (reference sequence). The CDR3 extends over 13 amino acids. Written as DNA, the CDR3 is TGCAGTGCTAGGGCGAATAGCAATCAGCCCCAGCATTTT. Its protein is CSARANSNQPQHF.

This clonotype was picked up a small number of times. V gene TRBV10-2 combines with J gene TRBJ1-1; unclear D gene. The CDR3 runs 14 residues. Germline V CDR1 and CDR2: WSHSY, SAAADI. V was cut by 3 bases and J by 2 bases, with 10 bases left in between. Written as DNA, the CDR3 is TGCGCCAGCAGTGAACGGTACTCAAACACTGAAGCTTTCTTT. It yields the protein CASSERYSNTEAFF.

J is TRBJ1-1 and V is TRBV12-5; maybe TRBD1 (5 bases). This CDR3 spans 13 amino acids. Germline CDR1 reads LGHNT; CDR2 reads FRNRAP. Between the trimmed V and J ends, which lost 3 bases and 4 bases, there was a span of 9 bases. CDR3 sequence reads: CASGLGTTTEAFF. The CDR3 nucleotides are TGTGCTAGTGGTTTAGGGACTACCACTGAAGCTTTCTTT.

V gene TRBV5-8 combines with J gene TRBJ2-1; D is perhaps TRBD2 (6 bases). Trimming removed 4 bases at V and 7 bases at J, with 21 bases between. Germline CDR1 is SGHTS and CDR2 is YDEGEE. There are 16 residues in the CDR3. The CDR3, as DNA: TGTGCCAGCAGCCCGTGGGCGGGAAGCTTGGTGAATGAGCAGTTCTTC. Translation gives CASSPWAGSLVNEQFF.

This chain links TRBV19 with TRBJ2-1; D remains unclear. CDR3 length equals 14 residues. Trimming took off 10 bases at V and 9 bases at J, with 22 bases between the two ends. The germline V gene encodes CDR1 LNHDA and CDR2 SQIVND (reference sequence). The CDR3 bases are TGTGCCACATCCAACTACCGGGCCCAGACTGAGCAGTTCTTC. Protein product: CATSNYRAQTEQFF.

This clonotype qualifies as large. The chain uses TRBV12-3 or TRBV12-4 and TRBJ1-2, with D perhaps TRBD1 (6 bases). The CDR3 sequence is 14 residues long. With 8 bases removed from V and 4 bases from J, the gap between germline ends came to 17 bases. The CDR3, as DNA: TGTGCCAGCCACCCGGGGGGAGGGGGCTATGGCTACACCTTC. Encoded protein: CASHPGGGGYGYTF.

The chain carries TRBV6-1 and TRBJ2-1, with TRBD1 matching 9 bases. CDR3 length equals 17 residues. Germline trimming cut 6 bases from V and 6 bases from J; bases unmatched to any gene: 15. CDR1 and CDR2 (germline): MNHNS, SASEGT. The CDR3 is CASRDRGGLSFCNEQFF. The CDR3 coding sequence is TGTGCCAGCAGAGACAGGGGGGGTCTTAGCTTTTGCAATGAGCAGTTCTTC.

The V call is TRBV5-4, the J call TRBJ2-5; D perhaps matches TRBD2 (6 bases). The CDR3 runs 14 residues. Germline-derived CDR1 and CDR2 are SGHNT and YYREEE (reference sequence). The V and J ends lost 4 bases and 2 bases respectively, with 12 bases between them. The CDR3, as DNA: TGTGCCAGCAGCCCCCCGGGAGCACAAGAGACCCAGTACTTC. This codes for CASSPPGAQETQYF.

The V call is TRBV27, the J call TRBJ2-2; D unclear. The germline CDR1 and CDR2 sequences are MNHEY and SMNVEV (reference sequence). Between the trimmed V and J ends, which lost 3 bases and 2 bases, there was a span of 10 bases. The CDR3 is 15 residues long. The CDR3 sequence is CASSFGLKNTGELFF. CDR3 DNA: TGTGCCAGCAGTTTCGGTCTAAAAAACACCGGGGAGCTGTTTTTT.

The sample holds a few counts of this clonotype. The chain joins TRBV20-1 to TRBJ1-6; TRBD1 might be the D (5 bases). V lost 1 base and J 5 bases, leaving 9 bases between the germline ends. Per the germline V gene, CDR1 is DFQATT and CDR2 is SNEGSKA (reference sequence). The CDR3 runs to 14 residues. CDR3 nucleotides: TGCAGTGCTAGAGTTGCGGGGGATAATTCACCCCTCCACTTT. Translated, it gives CSARVAGDNSPLHF.

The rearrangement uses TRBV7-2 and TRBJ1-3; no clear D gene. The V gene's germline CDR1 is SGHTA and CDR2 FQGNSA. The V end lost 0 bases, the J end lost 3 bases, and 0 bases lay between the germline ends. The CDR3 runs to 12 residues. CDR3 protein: CASSLAGNTIYF. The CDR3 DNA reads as TGTGCCAGCAGCTTAGCTGGAAACACCATATATTTT.

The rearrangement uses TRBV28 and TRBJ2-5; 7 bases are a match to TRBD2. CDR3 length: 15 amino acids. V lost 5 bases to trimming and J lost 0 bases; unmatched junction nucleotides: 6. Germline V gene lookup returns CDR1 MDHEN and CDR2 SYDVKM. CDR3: CASSPGGDHQETQYF. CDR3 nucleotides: TGTGCCAGCAGTCCTGGGGGGGACCACCAAGAGACCCAGTACTTC.

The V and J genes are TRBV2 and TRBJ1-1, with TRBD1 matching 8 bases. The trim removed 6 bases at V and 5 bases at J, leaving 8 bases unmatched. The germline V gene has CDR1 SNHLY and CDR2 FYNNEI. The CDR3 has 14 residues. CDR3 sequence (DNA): TGTGCCAGCAGGGGCCAGGGGGCGAGTACTGAAGCTTTCTTT. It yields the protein CASRGQGASTEAFF. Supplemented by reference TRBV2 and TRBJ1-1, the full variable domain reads EPEVTQTPSHQVTQMGQEVILRCVPISNHLYFYWYRQILGQKVEFLVSFYNNEISEKSEIFDDQFSVERPDGSNFTLKIRSTKLEDSAMYFCASRGQGASTEAFFGQGTRLTVV.

This CDR3 is CASSQADNYGYTF. DNA of the CDR3: TGCGCCAGCAGCCAAGCGGACAACTATGGCTACACCTTC. This rearrangement joins TRBV4-1 to TRBJ1-2; D call uncertain. This CDR3 is 13 amino acids long. Trimming stripped 1 base from V and 2 bases from J, with 5 bases between. Germline-derived CDR1 and CDR2 are MGHRA and YSYEKL.

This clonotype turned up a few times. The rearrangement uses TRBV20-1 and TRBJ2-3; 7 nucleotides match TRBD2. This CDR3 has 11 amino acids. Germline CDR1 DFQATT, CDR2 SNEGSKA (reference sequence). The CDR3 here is CGGDYRGTQYF. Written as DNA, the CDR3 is TGCGGGGGGGACTACCGTGGGACGCAGTATTTT.

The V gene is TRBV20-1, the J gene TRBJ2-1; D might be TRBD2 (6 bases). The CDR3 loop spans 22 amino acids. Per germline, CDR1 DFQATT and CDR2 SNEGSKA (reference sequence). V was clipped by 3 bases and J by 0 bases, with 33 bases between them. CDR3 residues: CSARPPYGSSPHTYGSYNEQFF. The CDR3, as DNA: TGCAGTGCTAGGCCACCATACGGGAGCTCACCCCATACGTACGGCTCCTACAATGAGCAGTTCTTC.

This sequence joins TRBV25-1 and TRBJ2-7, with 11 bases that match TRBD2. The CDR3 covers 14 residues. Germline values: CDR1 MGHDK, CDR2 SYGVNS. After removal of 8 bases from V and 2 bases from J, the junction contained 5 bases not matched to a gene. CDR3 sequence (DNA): TGTGCCAGCTGTAGCGGGAGGGCCCCCTACGAGCAGTACTTC. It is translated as CASCSGRAPYEQYF.

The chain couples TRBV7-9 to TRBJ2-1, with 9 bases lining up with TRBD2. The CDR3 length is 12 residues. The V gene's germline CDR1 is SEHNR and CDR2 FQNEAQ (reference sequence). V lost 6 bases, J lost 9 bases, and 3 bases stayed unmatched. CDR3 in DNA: TGTGCCAGCAGAGCGGGACTAGCTGAGCAGTTCTTC. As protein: CASRAGLAEQFF.

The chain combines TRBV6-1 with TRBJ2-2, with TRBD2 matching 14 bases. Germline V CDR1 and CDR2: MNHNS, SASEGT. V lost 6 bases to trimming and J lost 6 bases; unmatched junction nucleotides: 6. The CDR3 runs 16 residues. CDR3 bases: TGTGCCAGCAGGGGACTAGCGGGAGTGAGCGCCGGGGAGCTGTTTTTT. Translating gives CASRGLAGVSAGELFF.